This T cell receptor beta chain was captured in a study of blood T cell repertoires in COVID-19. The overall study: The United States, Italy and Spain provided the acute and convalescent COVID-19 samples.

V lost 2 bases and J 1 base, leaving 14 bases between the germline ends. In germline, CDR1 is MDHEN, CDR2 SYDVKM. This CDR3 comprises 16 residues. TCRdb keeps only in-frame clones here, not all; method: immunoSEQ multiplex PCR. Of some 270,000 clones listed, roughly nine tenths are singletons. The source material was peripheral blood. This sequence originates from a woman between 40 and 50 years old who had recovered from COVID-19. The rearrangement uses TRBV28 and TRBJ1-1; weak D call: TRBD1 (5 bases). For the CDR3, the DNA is TGTGCCAGCAGTTTAGCTACAGGCCCCAAGAACACTGAAGCTTTCTTT. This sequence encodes CASSLATGPKNTEAFF.